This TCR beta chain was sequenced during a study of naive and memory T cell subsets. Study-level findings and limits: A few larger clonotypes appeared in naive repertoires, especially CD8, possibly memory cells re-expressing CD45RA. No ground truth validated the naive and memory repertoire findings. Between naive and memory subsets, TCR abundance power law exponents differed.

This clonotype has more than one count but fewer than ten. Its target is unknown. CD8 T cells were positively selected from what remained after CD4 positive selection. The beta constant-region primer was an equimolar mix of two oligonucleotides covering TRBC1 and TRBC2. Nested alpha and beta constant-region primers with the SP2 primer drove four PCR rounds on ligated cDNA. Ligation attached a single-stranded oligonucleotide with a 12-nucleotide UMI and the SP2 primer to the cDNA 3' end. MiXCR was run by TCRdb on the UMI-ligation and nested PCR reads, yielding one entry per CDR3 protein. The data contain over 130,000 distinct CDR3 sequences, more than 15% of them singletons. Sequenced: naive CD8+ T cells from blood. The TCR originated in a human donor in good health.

The CDR3 loop is CASSRLAGAADTQYF. Here the CDR3 DNA reads TGTGCCAGCAGCCGTCTAGCGGGAGCGGCAGATACGCAGTATTTT. The chain has TRBV12-3 or TRBV12-4 and TRBJ2-3, with 10 nucleotides matching TRBD2. The V gene end was trimmed by 6 bases and the J gene end by 4 bases; junction bases not matched to a gene: 7. The CDR3 is 15 amino acids.